This TCR beta chain appears in the sequencing data of a study of blood T cell repertoires in COVID-19. Produced via immunoSEQ multiplex PCR; TCRdb's table is partial and in-frame only. The profile shows 350,000 to 500,000 clones, approximately 91% of them singletons. The germline gives CDR1 MNHEY, CDR2 SVGAGI. The CDR3 extends over 15 amino acids. The ends lost 0 bases at V and 3 bases at J; junction bases unmatched: 3. In assigning cohorts, the study relied on participant-reported clinical history. The rearrangement links TRBV6-5 to TRBJ2-7, with 9 positions matching TRBD1. Input material: PBMCs or T cells enriched from blood (not recorded which). The source of this sequence is a woman between 18 and 29 years old who had been exposed to COVID-19. The CDR3 is CASSYSGQGRYEQYF. For the CDR3, the DNA is TGTGCCAGCAGTTACTCGGGACAGGGCCGCTACGAGCAGTACTTC.